A single sample gave rise to the 5 T cell receptor beta chains below, sequenced in a study of high-grade serous ovarian cancer treatment subgroups. This table comes from immunoSEQ multiplex PCR, and its TCRdb copy is limited to in-frame clones, with some not included. This table holds 3,000 to 4,500 clones, about 80% found once. Tumor samples were obtained before definitive surgery or chemotherapy. The material sequenced was tumor tissue. The receptors were gathered from a human donor with high-grade serous ovarian cancer.

This clone was detected only a few times. V is TRBV6-1 and J is TRBJ1-1; D remains unclear. The germline CDR1 and CDR2 sequences are MNHNS and SASEGT. The CDR3 totals 14 residues. Trimming shortened V by 0 bases and J by 8 bases, and 13 bases separated the two germline ends. CDR3 DNA sequence: TGTGCCAGCAGTGAAGCGCCTCACCTAGGAGAAGCTTTCTTT. Translated, it gives CASSEAPHLGEAFF.

This clone was found once. The chain combines TRBV15 with TRBJ1-3, with D unclear. Between the trimmed V and J ends, which lost 0 bases and 0 bases, there was a span of 6 bases. The CDR3 spans 15 residues. CDR1 is LNHNV, CDR2 YYDKDF, per germline (reference sequence). The CDR3 nucleotides read TGTGCCACCAGCAGAGATTACAGCTCTGGAAACACCATATATTTT. Encoded protein: CATSRDYSSGNTIYF.

V is TRBV4-3 and J is TRBJ2-6; D gene ambiguous. The CDR3 covers 15 residues. V was shortened by 4 bases and J by 0 bases, with 7 bases between the two germline ends. CDR1 LGHNA and CDR2 YSLEER come from the germline V gene. The chain's CDR3 is CASSPPNSGANVLTF. CDR3 in DNA: TGCGCCAGCAGCCCCCCGAACTCTGGGGCCAACGTCCTGACTTTC.

Here the CDR3 DNA reads TGTGCCAGCAGTTTACTGGCTAGCGGCATATCGAATACGCAGTATTTT. This gives the protein CASSLLASGISNTQYF. The chain recombines TRBV27 with TRBJ2-3, with TRBD2 matching over 7 bases. The CDR3 has 16 amino acids. Germline lookup yields CDR1 MNHEY and CDR2 SMNVEV (reference sequence). V lost 2 bases and J lost 7; bases outside the gene matches: 12.

V usage is TRBV2 and J usage is TRBJ2-5; 9 bases fit TRBD1. V lost 6 bases, J lost 3 bases, and 11 bases stayed unmatched. CDR1 is SNHLY, CDR2 FYNNEI, per germline. The CDR3 covers 16 residues. CDR3 sequence: CASRPTGTGRKETQYF. CDR3 DNA sequence: TGTGCCAGCAGACCAACCGGGACAGGGCGAAAAGAGACCCAGTACTTC.